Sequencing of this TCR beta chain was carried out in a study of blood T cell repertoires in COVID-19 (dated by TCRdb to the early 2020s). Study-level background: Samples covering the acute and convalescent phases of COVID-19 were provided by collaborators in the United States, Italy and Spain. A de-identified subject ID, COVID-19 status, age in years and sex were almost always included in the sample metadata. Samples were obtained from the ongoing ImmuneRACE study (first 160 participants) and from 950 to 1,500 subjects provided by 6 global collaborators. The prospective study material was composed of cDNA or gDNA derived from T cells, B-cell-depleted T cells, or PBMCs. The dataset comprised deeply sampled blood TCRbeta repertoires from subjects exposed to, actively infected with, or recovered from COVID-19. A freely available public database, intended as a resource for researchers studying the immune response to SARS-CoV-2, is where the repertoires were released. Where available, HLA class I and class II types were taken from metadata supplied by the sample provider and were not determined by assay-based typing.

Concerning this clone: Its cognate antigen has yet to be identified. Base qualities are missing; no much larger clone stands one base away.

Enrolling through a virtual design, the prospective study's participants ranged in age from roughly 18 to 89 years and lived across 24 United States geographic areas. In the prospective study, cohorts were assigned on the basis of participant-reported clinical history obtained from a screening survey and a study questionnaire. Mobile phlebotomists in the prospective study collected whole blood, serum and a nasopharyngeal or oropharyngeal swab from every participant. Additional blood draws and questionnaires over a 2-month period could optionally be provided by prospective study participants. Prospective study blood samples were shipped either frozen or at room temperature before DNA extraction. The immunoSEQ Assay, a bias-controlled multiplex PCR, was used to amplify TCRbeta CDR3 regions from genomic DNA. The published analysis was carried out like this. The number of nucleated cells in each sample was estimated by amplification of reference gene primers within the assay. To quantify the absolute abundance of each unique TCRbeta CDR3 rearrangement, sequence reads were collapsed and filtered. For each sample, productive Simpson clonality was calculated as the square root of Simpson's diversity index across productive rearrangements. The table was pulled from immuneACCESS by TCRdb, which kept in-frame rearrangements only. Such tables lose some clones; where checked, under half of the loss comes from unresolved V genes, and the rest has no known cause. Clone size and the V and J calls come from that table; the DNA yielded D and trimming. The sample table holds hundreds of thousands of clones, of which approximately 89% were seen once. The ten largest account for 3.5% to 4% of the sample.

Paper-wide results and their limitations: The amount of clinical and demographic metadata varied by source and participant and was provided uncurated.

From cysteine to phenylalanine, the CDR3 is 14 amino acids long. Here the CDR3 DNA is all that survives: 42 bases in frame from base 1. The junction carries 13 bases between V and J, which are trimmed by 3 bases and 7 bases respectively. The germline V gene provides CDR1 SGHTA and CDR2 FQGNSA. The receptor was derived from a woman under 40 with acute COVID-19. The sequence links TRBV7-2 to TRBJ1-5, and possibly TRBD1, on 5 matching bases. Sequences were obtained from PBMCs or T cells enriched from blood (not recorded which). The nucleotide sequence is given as TGTGCCAGCAGCTTCGCAGGGCCGGCACAGCCCCAGCATTTT. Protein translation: CASSFAGPAQPQHF.